This passage covers 20 T cell receptor beta chains from one sample sequenced in a study of blood T cell repertoires in COVID-19. Using immunoSEQ multiplex PCR, the repertoire was profiled, and TCRdb retains in-frame clones only, with some absent. The sample shows roughly 700,000 clones, approximately 90% of them seen only once. Sequenced input: peripheral blood. The receptor set was obtained from a young woman with acute or convalescent COVID-19.

The J gene is TRBJ1-2, the V gene TRBV6-5, with 8 bases lining up with TRBD1. From germline, CDR1 is MNHEY and CDR2 SVGAGI. The CDR3 has 16 residues. The V and J ends lost 0 bases and 6 bases, in that order; junction bases with no gene match: 9. Written as DNA, the CDR3 is TGTGCCAGCAGTTACTCGAGGGCAGGGGGCGCAGATGGCTACACCTTC. Protein: CASSYSRAGGADGYTF.

The chain employs TRBV21-1 and TRBJ1-6; TRBD1 reflects the table's D call only, with no check against the DNA. TRBV21-1 is given as a pseudogene. The CDR3 covers 16 residues. CDR3 nucleotides: TGTGCCAGCAGCATCAGACATTCCCTCTATAATTCACCCCTCCACTTT. This encodes CASSIRHSLYNSPLHF.

The chain joins TRBV19 to TRBJ2-3; TRBD1 agrees at 9 bases. The length of the CDR3 is 16 residues. Germline V gene lookup returns CDR1 LNHDA and CDR2 SQIVND (reference sequence). Trimming took 6 bases from V and 1 from J; bases not matched to a gene: 8. The CDR3 DNA reads as TGTGCCAGTAGGGACAGGGGTGCTTTGGGCACAGATACGCAGTATTTT. This encodes CASRDRGALGTDTQYF.

The gene calls are TRBV6-5 and TRBJ1-2; D is perhaps TRBD1 (6 bases). The CDR3 is 15 residues long. The germline CDR1 and CDR2 sequences are MNHEY and SVGAGI. V was shortened by 7 bases and J by 0 bases, with 15 bases between the two germline ends. For the CDR3, the DNA is TGTGCCAGCAAATTTTTAACAGGGACTAACTATGGCTACACCTTC. Amino acid sequence: CASKFLTGTNYGYTF.

The rearrangement joins TRBV7-2 to TRBJ2-5, with D possibly being TRBD2 (6 bases). V was cut by 5 bases and J by 5 bases, with 15 bases left in between. The CDR3 extends over 14 amino acids. CDR1 is SGHTA and CDR2 is FQGNSA in the germline V gene. The CDR3 spells CASSLVRAGETQYF. The CDR3 nucleotides read TGTGCCAGCAGCCTAGTCAGGGCGGGGGAGACCCAGTACTTC.

The count of this clone is one. The chain recombines TRBV7-9 with TRBJ2-1, with D maybe TRBD2 (5 bases). The CDR3 runs 13 residues. Trimming removed 2 bases at V and 9 bases at J, with 11 bases between. CDR1 is SEHNR and CDR2 is FQNEAQ in the germline V gene (reference sequence). Written as DNA, the CDR3 is TGTGCCAGCAGCTTATTTGAGGGTTCTGAGCAGTTCTTC. Its protein is CASSLFEGSEQFF.

The rearrangement links TRBV6-5 to TRBJ1-2; the D is unclear. From germline, CDR1 is MNHEY and CDR2 SVGAGI. V was trimmed by 6 bases and J by 7 bases, leaving 12 bases between them. The CDR3 runs 12 residues. DNA for the CDR3: TGTGCCAGCAGGTCTAGCGGACTTGGCTACACCTTC. Its protein product is CASRSSGLGYTF.

The V gene is TRBV24-1, the J gene TRBJ2-2; D is undetermined. Germline values: CDR1 KGHDR, CDR2 SFDVKD. Trimming pared 10 bases from V and 0 bases from J, leaving 11 bases between. This CDR3 is 14 amino acids long. CDR3 in amino acids: CATNGAANTGELFF. CDR3 bases: TGTGCCACTAATGGAGCCGCGAACACCGGGGAGCTGTTTTTT.

This chain links TRBV27 with TRBJ1-2, with 8 positions matching TRBD1. The ends lost 6 bases at V and 7 bases at J; junction bases unmatched: 16. The CDR3 consists of 16 residues. Germline V lookup: CDR1 MNHEY, CDR2 SMNVEV (reference sequence). The CDR3 sequence: CASSFETQGALSGYTF. The CDR3 DNA reads as TGTGCCAGCAGCTTTGAAACTCAGGGGGCGCTCAGTGGCTACACCTTC.

The chain has TRBV5-6 and TRBJ2-7; the D gene is possibly TRBD1 (6 bases). Germline-derived CDR1 and CDR2 are SGHDT and YYEEEE. CDR3 size: 14 residues. Trimming took 5 bases from V and 2 from J, leaving 14 bases between them. CDR3 protein: CASSPQGTAYEQYF. DNA of the CDR3: TGTGCCAGCAGTCCTCAGGGGACCGCCTACGAGCAGTACTTC.

The V and J genes are TRBV4-3 and TRBJ1-5, with unresolved D. Germline assignment: CDR1 LGHNA and CDR2 YSLEER. V lost 1 base to trimming and J lost 2 bases, with 9 bases between them. The CDR3 covers 15 residues. The CDR3 DNA reads TGCGCCAGCAGCCAAGTGAGGGCGGGCAATCAGCCCCAGCATTTT. As protein: CASSQVRAGNQPQHF.

The chain links TRBV6-5 to TRBJ2-7, with TRBD1 matching 10 bases. V was pared by 9 bases and J by 0 bases, with 2 bases of the junction left unmatched. Germline loops: CDR1 MNHEY, CDR2 SVGAGI. The CDR3 covers 13 residues. CDR3 sequence (DNA): TGTGCCAGTGGGACAGGGGTCTCCTACGAGCAGTACTTC. Translation: CASGTGVSYEQYF.

The chain joins TRBV30 to TRBJ2-1; perhaps TRBD2 as D (6 bases). Germline assignment: CDR1 GTSNPN and CDR2 SVGIG (reference sequence). The CDR3 has 14 residues. Trimming removed 0 bases at V and 10 bases at J, with 16 bases between. The DNA for the CDR3 is TGTGCCTGGAGTGTAGGTAGCGGCCCCCAGGAGCAGTTCTTC. Residues: CAWSVGSGPQEQFF.

The V and J genes are TRBV4-1 and TRBJ2-7; D might be TRBD2 (5 bases). In germline, CDR1 is MGHRA, CDR2 YSYEKL. CDR3 length: 15 amino acids. Between the trimmed V and J ends, which lost 0 bases and 9 bases, there was a span of 18 bases. DNA for the CDR3: TGCGCCAGCAGCCAAGATATGGAGGTGACCCTTTGGCAGTACTTC. Protein product: CASSQDMEVTLWQYF.

V usage is TRBV24-1 and J usage is TRBJ2-3; TRBD1 matches 7 bases. The CDR3 totals 19 residues. Germline CDR1 KGHDR, CDR2 SFDVKD. V was clipped by 2 bases and J by 0 bases; unmatched bases: 13. CDR3 sequence (DNA): TGTGCCACCAGTGATTCTCTACCGCCAGACAGGGCTAGCACAGATACGCAGTATTTT. Translating gives CATSDSLPPDRASTDTQYF.

The genes are TRBV4-1 and TRBJ1-5; 12 nucleotides match TRBD1. The CDR3 sequence is 17 residues long. V shed 5 bases, J shed 7 bases, and the junction held 12 bases outside the gene matches. Germline CDR1 and CDR2: MGHRA and YSYEKL. The CDR3 nucleotides read TGCGCCAGCAGCTTTACCCGGGACAGGGGGCGAGGACAGCCCCAGCATTTT. Translated: CASSFTRDRGRGQPQHF.

V gene TRBV10-3 combines with J gene TRBJ1-6, with D possibly matching TRBD1 (6 bases). The CDR3 has 13 amino acids. Germline CDR1 and CDR2: ENHRY and SYGVKD. Trimming shortened V by 8 bases and J by 10 bases, and 15 bases separated the two germline ends. This CDR3 reads CAIGSGTLSPLHF. As DNA, the CDR3 is TGTGCCATCGGTTCCGGGACACTATCACCCCTCCACTTT.

Concerning this clone: Other DNA sequences from this sample encode an identical CDR3 as well. The chain is built from TRBV6-2 or TRBV6-3 and TRBJ2-7; D gene ambiguous. The V gene's germline CDR1 is MNHEY and CDR2 SVGEGT. Trimming shortened V by 6 bases and J by 3 bases, and 6 bases separated the two germline ends. The CDR3 contains 11 residues. CDR3 loop: CASSLDYEQYF. CDR3 bases: TGTGCCAGCAGCCTAGACTACGAGCAGTACTTC.

In DNA, the CDR3 is TGTGCCAGTAGTATAGAGGAGGTTTATAGCAATCAGCCCCAGCATTTT. This encodes CASSIEEVYSNQPQHF. This chain links TRBV19 with TRBJ1-5; D remains ambiguous. Germline CDR1 reads LNHDA; CDR2 reads SQIVND (reference sequence). The CDR3 consists of 16 residues. V lost 0 bases and J 0 bases, leaving 9 bases between the germline ends. Combining the CDR3 with reference TRBV19 and TRBJ1-5 gives the whole variable domain DGGITQSPKYLFRKEGQNVTLSCEQNLNHDAMYWYRQDPGQGLRLIYYSQIVNDFQKGDIAEGYSVSREKKESFPLTVTSAQKNPTAFYLCASSIEEVYSNQPQHFGDGTRLSIL.

J is TRBJ2-3 and V is TRBV21-1; TRBD2, the table's D call, was not compared with the DNA. TRBV21-1 is labeled a pseudogene. This CDR3 has 17 residues. CDR3 sequence: CASSNNGSWGGPDTQYF. The CDR3 DNA reads TGTGCCAGCAGCAATAATGGATCGTGGGGGGGGCCAGATACGCAGTATTTT.